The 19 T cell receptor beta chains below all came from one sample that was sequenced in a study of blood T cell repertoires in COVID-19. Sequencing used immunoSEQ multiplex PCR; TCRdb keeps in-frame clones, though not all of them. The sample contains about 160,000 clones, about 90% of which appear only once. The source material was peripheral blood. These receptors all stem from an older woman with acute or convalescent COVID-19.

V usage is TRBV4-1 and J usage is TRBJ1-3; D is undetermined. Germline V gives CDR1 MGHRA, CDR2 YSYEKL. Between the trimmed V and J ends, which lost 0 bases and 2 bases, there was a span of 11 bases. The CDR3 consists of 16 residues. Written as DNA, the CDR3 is TGCGCCAGCAGCCAAGATCCAGGCCGCCCTGGAAACACCATATATTTT. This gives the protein CASSQDPGRPGNTIYF.

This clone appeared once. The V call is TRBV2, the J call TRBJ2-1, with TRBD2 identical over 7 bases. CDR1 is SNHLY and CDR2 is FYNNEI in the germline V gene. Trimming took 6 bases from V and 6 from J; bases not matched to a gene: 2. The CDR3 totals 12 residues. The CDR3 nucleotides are TGTGCCAGCAGCTCTAGCGGCAATGAGCAGTTCTTC. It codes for CASSSSGNEQFF.

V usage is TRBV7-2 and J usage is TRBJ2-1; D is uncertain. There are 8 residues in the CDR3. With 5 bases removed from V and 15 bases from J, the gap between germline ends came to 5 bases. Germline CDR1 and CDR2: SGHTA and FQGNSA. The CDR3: CASSPWFF. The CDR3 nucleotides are TGTGCCAGCAGCCCCTGGTTCTTC. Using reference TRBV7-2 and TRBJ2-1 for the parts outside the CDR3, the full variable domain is GAGVSQSPSNKVTEKGKDVELRCDPISGHTALYWYRQSLGQGLEFLIYFQGNSAPDKSGLPSDRFSAERTGGSVSTLTIQRTQQEDSAVYLCASSPWFFGPGTRLTVL.

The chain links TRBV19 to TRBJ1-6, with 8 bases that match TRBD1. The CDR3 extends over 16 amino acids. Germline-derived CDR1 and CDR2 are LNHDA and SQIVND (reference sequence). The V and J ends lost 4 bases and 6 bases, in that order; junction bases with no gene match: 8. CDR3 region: CASSTARQGINSPLHF. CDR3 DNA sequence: TGTGCCAGTAGTACTGCCCGACAGGGGATTAATTCACCCCTCCACTTT.

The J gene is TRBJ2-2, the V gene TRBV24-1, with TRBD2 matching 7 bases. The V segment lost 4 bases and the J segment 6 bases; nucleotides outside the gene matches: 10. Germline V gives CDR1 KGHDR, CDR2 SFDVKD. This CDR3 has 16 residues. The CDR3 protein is CATSDATRGDSGELFF. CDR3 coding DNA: TGTGCCACCAGTGACGCGACCCGGGGGGACTCCGGGGAGCTGTTTTTT.

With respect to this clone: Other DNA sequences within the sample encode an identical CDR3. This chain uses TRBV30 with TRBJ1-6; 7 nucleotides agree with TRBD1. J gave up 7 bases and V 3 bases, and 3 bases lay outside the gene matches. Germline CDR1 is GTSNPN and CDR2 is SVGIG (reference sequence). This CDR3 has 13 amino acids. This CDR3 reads CAWRGTANSPLHF. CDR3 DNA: TGTGCCTGGAGAGGGACAGCCAATTCACCCCTCCACTTT.

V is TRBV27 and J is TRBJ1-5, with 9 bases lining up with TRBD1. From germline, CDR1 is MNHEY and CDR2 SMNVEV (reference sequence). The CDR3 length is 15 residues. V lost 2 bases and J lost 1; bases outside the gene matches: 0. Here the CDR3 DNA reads TGTGCCAGCAGTTTAGGGACAGGGAGCAATCAGCCCCAGCATTTT. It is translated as CASSLGTGSNQPQHF.

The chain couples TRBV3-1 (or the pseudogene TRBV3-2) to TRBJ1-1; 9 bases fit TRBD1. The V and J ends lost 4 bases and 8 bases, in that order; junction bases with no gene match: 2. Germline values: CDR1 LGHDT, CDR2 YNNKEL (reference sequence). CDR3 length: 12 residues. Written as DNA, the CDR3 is TGTGCCAGCAGCCCCGGACAGGGGGAAGCTTTCTTT. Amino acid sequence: CASSPGQGEAFF.

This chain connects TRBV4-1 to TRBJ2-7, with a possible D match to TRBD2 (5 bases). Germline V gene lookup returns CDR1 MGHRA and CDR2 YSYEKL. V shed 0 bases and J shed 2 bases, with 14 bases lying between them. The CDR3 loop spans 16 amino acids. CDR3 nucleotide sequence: TGCGCCAGCAGCCAAGATTTCTCCGGGGTGACCTACGAGCAGTACTTC. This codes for CASSQDFSGVTYEQYF.

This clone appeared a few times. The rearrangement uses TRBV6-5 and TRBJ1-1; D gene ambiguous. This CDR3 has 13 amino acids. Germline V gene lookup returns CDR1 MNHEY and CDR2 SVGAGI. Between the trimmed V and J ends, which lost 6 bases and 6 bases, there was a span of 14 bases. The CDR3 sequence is CASRPGEWAEAFF. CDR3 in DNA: TGTGCCAGCAGGCCGGGTGAATGGGCTGAAGCTTTCTTT.

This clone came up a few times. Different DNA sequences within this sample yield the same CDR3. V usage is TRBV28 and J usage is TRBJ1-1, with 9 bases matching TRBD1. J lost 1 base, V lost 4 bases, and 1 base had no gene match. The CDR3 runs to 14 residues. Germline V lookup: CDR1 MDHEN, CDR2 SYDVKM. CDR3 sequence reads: CASSSGQGNTEAFF. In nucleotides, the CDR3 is TGTGCCAGCAGTTCGGGACAGGGGAACACTGAAGCTTTCTTT.

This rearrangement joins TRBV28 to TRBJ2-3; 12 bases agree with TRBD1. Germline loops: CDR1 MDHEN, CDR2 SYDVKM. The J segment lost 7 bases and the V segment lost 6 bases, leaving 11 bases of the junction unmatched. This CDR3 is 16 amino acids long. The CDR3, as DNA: TGTGCCAGCAGCCCCACTGGGACAGGGGGCGCTTATACGCAGTATTTT. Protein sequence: CASSPTGTGGAYTQYF. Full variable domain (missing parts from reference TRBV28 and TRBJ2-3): DVKVTQSSRYLVKRTGEKVFLECVQDMDHENMFWYRQDPGLGLRLIYFSYDVKMKEKGDIPEGYSVSREKKERFSLILESASTNQTSMYLCASSPTGTGGAYTQYFGPGTRLTVL.

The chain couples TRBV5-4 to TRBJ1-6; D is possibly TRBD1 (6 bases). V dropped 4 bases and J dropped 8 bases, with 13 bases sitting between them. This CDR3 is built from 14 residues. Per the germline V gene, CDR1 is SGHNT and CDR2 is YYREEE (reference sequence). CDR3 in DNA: TGTGCCAGCAGCAACAGGGTGGGAGATTCACCCCTCCACTTT. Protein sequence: CASSNRVGDSPLHF. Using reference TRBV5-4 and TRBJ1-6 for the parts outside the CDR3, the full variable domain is ETGVTQSPTHLIKTRGQQVTLRCSSQSGHNTVSWYQQALGQGPQFIFQYYREEENGRGNFPPRFSGLQFPNYSSELNVNALELDDSALYLCASSNRVGDSPLHFGNGTRLTVT.

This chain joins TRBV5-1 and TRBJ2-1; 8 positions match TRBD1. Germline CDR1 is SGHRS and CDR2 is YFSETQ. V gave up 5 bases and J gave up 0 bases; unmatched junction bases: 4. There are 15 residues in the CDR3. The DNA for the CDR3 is TGCGCCAGCAGGGACACAGGGGGCTCCTACAATGAGCAGTTCTTC. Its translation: CASRDTGGSYNEQFF.

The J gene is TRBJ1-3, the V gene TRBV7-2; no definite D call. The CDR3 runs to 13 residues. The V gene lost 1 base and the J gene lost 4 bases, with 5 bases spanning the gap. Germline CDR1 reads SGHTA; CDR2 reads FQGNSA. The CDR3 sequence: CASSLVLGNTIYF. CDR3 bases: TGTGCCAGCAGCTTAGTACTGGGAAACACCATATATTTT.

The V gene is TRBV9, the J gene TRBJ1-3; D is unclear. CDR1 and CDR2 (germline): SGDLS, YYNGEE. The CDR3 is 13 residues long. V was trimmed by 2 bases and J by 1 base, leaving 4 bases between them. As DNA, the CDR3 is TGTGCCAGCAGCGTTCGGTCTGGAAACACCATATATTTT. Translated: CASSVRSGNTIYF.

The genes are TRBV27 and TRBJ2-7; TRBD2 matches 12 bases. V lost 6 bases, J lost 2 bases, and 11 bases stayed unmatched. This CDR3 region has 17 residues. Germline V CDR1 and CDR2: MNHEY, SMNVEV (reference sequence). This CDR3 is CASRYRLAGDEAYEQYF. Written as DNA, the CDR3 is TGTGCCAGCAGATACAGACTAGCGGGGGATGAAGCCTACGAGCAGTACTTC.

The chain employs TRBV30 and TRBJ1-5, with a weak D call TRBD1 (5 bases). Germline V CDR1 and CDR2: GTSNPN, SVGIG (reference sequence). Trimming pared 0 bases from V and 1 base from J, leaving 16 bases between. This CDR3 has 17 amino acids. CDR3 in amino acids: CAWSVRAGIKSNQPQHF. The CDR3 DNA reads TGTGCCTGGAGTGTAAGGGCAGGGATAAAGAGCAATCAGCCCCAGCATTTT.

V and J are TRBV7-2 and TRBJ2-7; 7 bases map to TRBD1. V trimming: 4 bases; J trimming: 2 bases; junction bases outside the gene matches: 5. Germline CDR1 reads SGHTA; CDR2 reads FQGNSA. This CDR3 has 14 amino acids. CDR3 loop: CASSYRTGTYEQYF. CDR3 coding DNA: TGTGCCAGCAGCTATCGGACAGGCACCTACGAGCAGTACTTC.